The 3 T cell receptor beta chains below were found in one sample sequenced in a study of blood T cell repertoires in COVID-19. This table comes from immunoSEQ multiplex PCR, and its TCRdb copy is limited to in-frame clones, with some not included. Found here are more than 35,000 clones, roughly nine tenths of them singletons; the top ten hold around 8.1%. Sequenced sample: peripheral blood. Source of these receptors: a man in his thirties or forties with active or convalescent COVID-19.

The V and J genes are TRBV6-6 and TRBJ1-5; D remains ambiguous. The CDR3 runs to 12 residues. Germline V gene lookup returns CDR1 MNHNY and CDR2 SVGAGI (reference sequence). V was shortened by 4 bases and J by 8 bases, with 9 bases between the two germline ends. CDR3 nucleotide sequence: TGTGCCAGCAGTTCGGGATTGGAGCCCCAGCATTTT. Translated, it gives CASSSGLEPQHF.

V gene TRBV5-1 combines with J gene TRBJ1-2, with 9 bases lining up with TRBD1. The junction had 4 bases not matched to a gene; V was cut back by 4 bases and J by 0 bases. The germline CDR1 and CDR2 sequences are SGHRS and YFSETQ. This CDR3 has 15 residues. DNA of the CDR3: TGCGCCAGCAGCCCTACAGGGGGCCCTAACTATGGCTACACCTTC. This sequence encodes CASSPTGGPNYGYTF.

A remark on this clone: Other DNA sequences from this sample encode an identical CDR3 as well. The genes are TRBV6-2 or TRBV6-3 and TRBJ1-2; 9 bases map to TRBD1. This CDR3 is built from 15 residues. Germline V gives CDR1 MNHEY, CDR2 SVGEGT. V was pared by 4 bases and J by 1 base, with 4 bases of the junction left unmatched. The CDR3 reads CASSSGQGRNYGYTF. The CDR3 DNA reads as TGTGCCAGCAGTTCGGGACAGGGTCGTAACTATGGCTACACCTTC.